The TCR beta chain under discussion was sequenced for a study of memory CD4+ T cells and cytomegalovirus serostatus. At the level of the study: Healthy Belgian adult donors included several CMV-positive and some 25 CMV-negative people.

This clone has ten or more counts. The method was immunoSEQ multiplex PCR; TCRdb's version includes in-frame clones alone and lacks a portion of them. The sample lists about 57,000 clones; approximately 79% were seen once. The germline gives CDR1 SNHLY, CDR2 FYNNEI. The CDR3 runs to 15 residues. V lost 8 bases and J lost 2, with 15 bases in between. Single viable CD3+CD4+CD8-CD45RO+ cells were sorted as the memory CD4+ T cells. The clonotype originates from an adult in good health and CMV-seronegative. Sequencing was performed on memory CD4+ T cells from blood. This chain joins TRBV2 and TRBJ2-2, with D possibly TRBD2 on 7 matching bases. The CDR3, as DNA: TGTGCCAGCCGGGGGGCAGGGCGAAACACCGGGGAGCTGTTTTTT. Translating gives CASRGAGRNTGELFF.